The T cell receptor beta chain described here comes from a study of tumor T cells in aggressive B-cell lymphoma. Per germline, CDR1 LNHDA and CDR2 SQIVND (reference sequence). CDR3 length: 16 residues. J was trimmed by 3 bases and V by 5 bases; bases with no gene match: 11. Clones were read by immunoSEQ multiplex PCR, and TCRdb kept only the in-frame ones, dropping some. The table has over 7,000 clones, 75% to 85% seen once. This TCR came from an adult with diffuse large B cell lymphoma. Sequencing was done on a sample of tumor tissue. This chain uses TRBV19 with TRBJ2-7, with 9 bases matching TRBD2. CDR3 sequence: CASSSLISGGFYEQYF. CDR3 coding DNA: TGTGCCAGTAGTTCTCTTATTAGCGGGGGTTTCTACGAGCAGTACTTC.